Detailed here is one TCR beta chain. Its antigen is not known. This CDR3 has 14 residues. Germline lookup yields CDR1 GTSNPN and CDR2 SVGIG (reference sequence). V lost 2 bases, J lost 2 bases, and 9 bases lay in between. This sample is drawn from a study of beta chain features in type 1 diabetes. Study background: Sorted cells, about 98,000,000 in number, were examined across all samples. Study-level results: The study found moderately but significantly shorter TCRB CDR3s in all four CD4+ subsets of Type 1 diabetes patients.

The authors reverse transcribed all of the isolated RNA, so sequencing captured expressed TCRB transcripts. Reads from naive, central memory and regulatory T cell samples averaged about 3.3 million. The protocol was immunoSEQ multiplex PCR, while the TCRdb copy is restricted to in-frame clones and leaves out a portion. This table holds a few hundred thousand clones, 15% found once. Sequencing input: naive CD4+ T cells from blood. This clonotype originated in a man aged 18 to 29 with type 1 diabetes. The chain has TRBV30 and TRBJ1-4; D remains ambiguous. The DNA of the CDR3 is TGTGCCTGGAGTCCAGTCAAGACTAATGAAAAACTGTTTTTT. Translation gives CAWSPVKTNEKLFF.